What follows are 23 T cell receptor beta chains derived from one specimen sequenced in a study of cytomegalovirus exposure and HLA in healthy donors. Primers included in the PCR were 60 Vbeta and 13 Jbeta primers. Repertoires were generated with immunoSEQ multiplex PCR, while TCRdb's copy carries only in-frame clones and drops some. The data show about 99,000 clones, 79% seen once. Source material: PBMCs. Receptors originate from a male donor in good health and CMV-seropositive.

The chain carries TRBV4-3 and TRBJ1-4; TRBD1 matches 7 bases. The germline gives CDR1 LGHNA, CDR2 YSLEER. The CDR3 length is 16 residues. Germline trimming cut 3 bases from V and 0 bases from J; bases unmatched to any gene: 4. CDR3 DNA: TGCGCCAGCAGCCAGGGACAGATTGCAACTAATGAAAAACTGTTTTTT. Protein product: CASSQGQIATNEKLFF.

This clone was detected only a few times. The chain employs TRBV7-8 and TRBJ1-3, with a weak D call TRBD1 (5 bases). The CDR3 extends over 14 amino acids. The V and J ends lost 1 base and 2 bases respectively, with 6 bases between them. CDR1 and CDR2 (germline): SGHVS, FQNEAQ. CDR3 nucleotides: TGTGCCAGCAGCTTAGGGACAACTGGAAACACCATATATTTT. Amino acid sequence: CASSLGTTGNTIYF.

This chain uses TRBV18 with TRBJ1-1; D might be TRBD1 (6 bases). CDR1 KGHSH and CDR2 LQKENI come from the germline V gene. The CDR3 has 13 amino acids. With 6 bases removed from V and 1 base from J, the gap between germline ends came to 9 bases. CDR3 bases: TGTGCCAGCTCCCCGGGACAGAACACTGAAGCTTTCTTT. Translating it yields CASSPGQNTEAFF. Using reference TRBV18 and TRBJ1-1 for the parts outside the CDR3, the full variable domain is NAGVMQNPRHLVRRRGQEARLRCSPMKGHSHVYWYRQLPEEGLKFMVYLQKENIIDESGMPKERFSAEFPKEGPSILRIQQVVRGDSAAYFCASSPGQNTEAFFGQGTRLTVV.

The chain combines TRBV7-2 with TRBJ2-2; a weak D match, TRBD1 (7 bases). Trimming cost V 7 bases and J 2 bases, with 14 bases left between them. CDR1 and CDR2 from the germline V gene are SGHTA and FQGNSA. The CDR3 is 15 residues long. The CDR3 sequence is CASIGGGPNTGELFF. The CDR3 DNA sequence: TGTGCCAGCATTGGAGGGGGCCCAAACACCGGGGAGCTGTTTTTT.

This chain uses TRBV5-4 with TRBJ1-2; weak D call: TRBD1 (5 bases). Germline CDR1 SGHNT, CDR2 YYREEE (reference sequence). The CDR3 length is 13 residues. Deletions cut 5 bases from V and 4 bases from J, with 12 bases between. CDR3 DNA sequence: TGTGCCAGCAGTCTCAGGGTTACCTATGGCTACACCTTC. Protein product: CASSLRVTYGYTF.

The chain combines TRBV7-8 with TRBJ2-6; TRBD2 might be the D (7 bases). Trimming took off 4 bases at V and 3 bases at J, with 16 bases between the two ends. Germline CDR1 and CDR2: SGHVS and FQNEAQ. The CDR3 is 17 amino acids. The CDR3 DNA reads TGTGCCAGCAGCTCCTGGAGGGGGGGCAATGGGGCCAACGTCCTGACTTTC. The encoded protein is CASSSWRGGNGANVLTF.

V gene TRBV6-5 combines with J gene TRBJ1-1; a possible D gene is TRBD1 (5 bases). There are 14 residues in the CDR3. CDR1 MNHEY and CDR2 SVGAGI come from the germline V gene. Trimming cost V 5 bases and J 4 bases, with 14 bases left between them. This CDR3 reads CASSLSGLGTEAFF. DNA of the CDR3: TGTGCCAGCAGTCTCTCGGGACTGGGCACTGAAGCTTTCTTT.

The rearrangement uses TRBV5-1 and TRBJ2-7, with 7 bases lining up with TRBD1. The CDR3 covers 15 residues. The germline CDR1 and CDR2 sequences are SGHRS and YFSETQ. V lost 5 bases, J lost 3 bases, and 11 bases stayed unmatched. CDR3 residues: CASRKQDRNNYEQYF. The CDR3 DNA sequence: TGCGCCAGCAGAAAACAGGACAGGAACAACTACGAGCAGTACTTC.

V and J are TRBV9 and TRBJ2-6, with a tentative D call TRBD2 (5 bases). Germline lookup yields CDR1 SGDLS and CDR2 YYNGEE. Trimming took 6 bases from V and 0 from J, leaving 13 bases between them. CDR3 length equals 16 residues. As DNA, the CDR3 is TGTGCCAGCACGTTGACGGGAAACTCTGGGGCCAACGTCCTGACTTTC. This gives the protein CASTLTGNSGANVLTF.

The CDR3 loop is CASGRDLAIDTQYF. Here the CDR3 DNA reads TGTGCCAGCGGCCGGGACTTAGCGATAGATACGCAGTATTTT. The chain uses TRBV2 and TRBJ2-3, with a weak D call TRBD2 (6 bases). CDR1 and CDR2 from the germline V gene are SNHLY and FYNNEI. V lost 8 bases and J 5 bases, leaving 17 bases between the germline ends. This CDR3 has 14 residues. The entire variable domain, with the rest obtained from reference TRBV2 and TRBJ2-3, is as follows: EPEVTQTPSHQVTQMGQEVILRCVPISNHLYFYWYRQILGQKVEFLVSFYNNEISEKSEIFDDQFSVERPDGSNFTLKIRSTKLEDSAMYFCASGRDLAIDTQYFGPGTRLTVL.

This chain connects TRBV5-6 to TRBJ2-7, with D possibly being TRBD1 (5 bases). CDR1 and CDR2 (germline): SGHDT, YYEEEE. The length of the CDR3 is 14 residues. Trimming removed 3 bases from V and 0 bases from J, with 10 bases in between. CDR3: CASSYGDSSYEQYF. CDR3 DNA sequence: TGTGCCAGCAGCTATGGAGACAGCTCCTACGAGCAGTACTTC.

The chain couples TRBV30 to TRBJ1-1; D is unresolved. Trimming cost V 3 bases and J 4 bases, with 12 bases left between them. The CDR3 covers 13 residues. Germline CDR1 GTSNPN, CDR2 SVGIG (reference sequence). This CDR3 reads CAWSRRVGTEAFF. The DNA for the CDR3 is TGTGCCTGGAGCCGGAGGGTGGGCACTGAAGCTTTCTTT.

The chain employs TRBV30 and TRBJ2-7; possibly TRBD2 for D (6 bases). V lost 0 bases and J 1 base, leaving 10 bases between the germline ends. The CDR3 consists of 14 residues. Germline lookup yields CDR1 GTSNPN and CDR2 SVGIG (reference sequence). CDR3 bases: TGTGCCTGGAGTGTTAGCGGATTTTCCTACGAGCAGTACTTC. Residues: CAWSVSGFSYEQYF. The variable domain in full, completed from reference TRBV30 and TRBJ2-7, reads SQTIHQWPATLVQPVGSPLSLECTVEGTSNPNLYWYRQAAGRGLQLLFYSVGIGQISSEVPQNLSASRPQDRQFILSSKKLLLSDSGFYLCAWSVSGFSYEQYFGPGTRLTVT.

The chain uses TRBV30 and TRBJ1-2, with TRBD1 as a possible D gene (6 bases). CDR3 length equals 13 residues. Trimming pared 3 bases from V and 3 bases from J, leaving 11 bases between. Germline V gene lookup returns CDR1 GTSNPN and CDR2 SVGIG (reference sequence). Here the CDR3 DNA reads TGTGCCTGGAGGAGGGGGGGACACTATGGCTACACCTTC. The encoded protein is CAWRRGGHYGYTF.

This clone has only one observation. This chain uses TRBV6-5 with TRBJ1-1; TRBD1 matches at 7 bases. Germline assignment: CDR1 MNHEY and CDR2 SVGAGI. The junction had 11 bases not matched to a gene; V was cut back by 9 bases and J by 1 base. The CDR3 totals 15 residues. In nucleotides, the CDR3 is TGTGCCAGGGGGCCGCAAGGGGGCTCGAACACTGAAGCTTTCTTT. Protein product: CARGPQGGSNTEAFF.

CDR3 sequence reads: CASSRAGTPNTEAFF. CDR3 in DNA: TGTGCCAGCAGCAGGGCCGGGACACCGAACACTGAAGCTTTCTTT. The chain carries TRBV5-6 and TRBJ1-1; weak D call: TRBD1 (6 bases). The CDR3 length is 15 residues. Trimming shortened V by 4 bases and J by 1 base, and 14 bases separated the two germline ends. Germline CDR1 and CDR2: SGHDT and YYEEEE.

The gene calls are TRBV9 and TRBJ2-2; 9 bases map to TRBD1. This CDR3 contains 15 residues. The germline V gene has CDR1 SGDLS and CDR2 YYNGEE. V was clipped by 4 bases and J by 6 bases; unmatched bases: 7. This CDR3 is CASSPEGQGSGELFF. The DNA for the CDR3 is TGTGCCAGCAGCCCAGAGGGACAGGGATCCGGGGAGCTGTTTTTT.

V is TRBV14 and J is TRBJ2-7; D is unclear. Between the trimmed V and J ends, which lost 2 bases and 0 bases, there was a span of 8 bases. CDR3 length equals 14 residues. CDR1 and CDR2 from the germline V gene are SGHDN and FVKESK. The CDR3 DNA reads as TGTGCCAGCAGCCAATTCCTGAGCTCCTACGAGCAGTACTTC. Translation gives CASSQFLSSYEQYF.

The J gene is TRBJ1-2, the V gene TRBV7-9; no firm D call. Deletions cut 7 bases from V and 6 bases from J, with 12 bases between. There are 12 residues in the CDR3. Germline V lookup: CDR1 SEHNR, CDR2 FQNEAQ (reference sequence). The CDR3 region has the DNA TGTGCCAGCACTCCCCGGGTCCATGGCTACACCTTC. This gives the protein CASTPRVHGYTF.

This clone was detected only once. The chain has TRBV5-1 and TRBJ2-7; D perhaps matches TRBD2 (5 bases). The CDR3 has 14 amino acids. The germline CDR1 and CDR2 sequences are SGHRS and YFSETQ. V was trimmed by 4 bases and J by 2 bases, leaving 13 bases between them. DNA for the CDR3: TGCGCCAGCAGCCCTGGACTGGGGACCTACGAGCAGTACTTC. Translating gives CASSPGLGTYEQYF.

This clone was seen just once. The chain links TRBV5-1 to TRBJ2-2; 12 bases align to TRBD2. J lost 5 bases, V lost 4 bases, and 6 bases had no gene match. In germline, CDR1 is SGHRS, CDR2 YFSETQ. The CDR3 loop spans 16 amino acids. The CDR3 sequence is CASSTSGGPRTGELFF. The CDR3 coding sequence is TGCGCCAGCAGCACTAGCGGGGGGCCCCGGACCGGGGAGCTGTTTTTT.

The chain carries TRBV4-3 and TRBJ1-2; D ambiguous. CDR1 and CDR2 (germline): LGHNA, YSLEER. Trimming shortened V by 4 bases and J by 0 bases, and 12 bases separated the two germline ends. This CDR3 spans 15 amino acids. The CDR3 sequence: CASSPRGGANYGYTF. The CDR3 region has the DNA TGCGCCAGCAGCCCCCGGGGAGGCGCTAACTATGGCTACACCTTC.

This clone occurred a few times. This chain links TRBV6-6 with TRBJ1-1; D is unresolved. Germline CDR1 is MNHNY and CDR2 is SVGAGI (reference sequence). V was pared by 7 bases and J by 7 bases, with 19 bases between. This CDR3 contains 14 residues. The CDR3 DNA reads TGTGCCAGCACTAAACCTTCGGAGGCGGATGAAGCTTTCTTT. Its translation is CASTKPSEADEAFF.